Shown below are 17 T cell receptor beta chains from a single sample sequenced in a study of a mutant IDH1 vaccine in newly diagnosed glioma. Repertoires were generated with immunoSEQ multiplex PCR, while TCRdb's copy carries only in-frame clones and drops some. The sample has some 100,000 clones, roughly 85% seen once. The time point is: baseline, week 1 (first vaccination visit). Noted treatment: pre-vaccination baseline after standard-of-care therapy. Sequences were derived from PBMCs, sampled from a glioma patient treated with radiotherapy, temozolomide or both. The receptors were gathered from a woman aged 50 to 65 with glioma.

The chain combines TRBV5-4 with TRBJ1-2; TRBD1 agrees at 10 bases. The CDR3 spans 12 residues. The germline V gene has CDR1 SGHNT and CDR2 YYREEE (reference sequence). J gave up 6 bases and V 6 bases, and 2 bases lay outside the gene matches. The CDR3 coding sequence is TGTGCCAGCACCGGGACAGGGGATGGCTACACCTTC. As protein: CASTGTGDGYTF.

The chain employs TRBV7-2 and TRBJ2-2; D possibly corresponds to TRBD2 (6 bases). Germline assignment: CDR1 SGHTA and CDR2 FQGNSA. This CDR3 is built from 15 residues. The ends were cut back, 2 bases at V and 4 bases at J, with 11 bases in the middle. CDR3 residues: CASSLRGGVTGELFF. In DNA, the CDR3 is TGTGCCAGCAGCTTAAGGGGCGGGGTCACCGGGGAGCTGTTTTTT.

The rearrangement links TRBV9 to TRBJ2-3; either TRBD1 or TRBD2 may supply D (6 bases each). The CDR3 sequence is 17 residues long. V dropped 0 bases and J dropped 5 bases, with 19 bases sitting between them. The germline V gene has CDR1 SGDLS and CDR2 YYNGEE. For the CDR3, the DNA is TGTGCCAGCAGCGTAGTAGGGGGGACCGCCGGGGGAGATACGCAGTATTTT. This encodes CASSVVGGTAGGDTQYF.

This clone was seen only once. V usage is TRBV11-1 and J usage is TRBJ2-5, with D hard to call. Germline loops: CDR1 SGHAT, CDR2 FQDESV (reference sequence). This CDR3 spans 13 amino acids. V was shortened by 1 base and J by 3 bases, with 6 bases between the two germline ends. The CDR3 region is CASSLGQKETQYF. The CDR3 DNA sequence: TGTGCCAGCAGCTTAGGGCAGAAAGAGACCCAGTACTTC.

The chain links TRBV4-1 to TRBJ1-1; a weak D match, TRBD1 (5 bases). CDR3 length: 19 amino acids. Germline V gives CDR1 MGHRA, CDR2 YSYEKL. With 0 bases removed from V and 5 bases from J, the gap between germline ends came to 25 bases. CDR3: CASSQDRGIVGGRGTEAFF. CDR3 sequence (DNA): TGCGCCAGCAGCCAAGATCGAGGGATAGTGGGGGGGAGAGGAACTGAAGCTTTCTTT.

This chain joins TRBV6-5 and TRBJ1-2, with D unresolved. CDR1 MNHEY and CDR2 SVGAGI come from the germline V gene. CDR3 length equals 14 residues. The V end was cut by 2 bases, the J end by 4 bases, with 11 bases between. The CDR3 DNA reads as TGTGCCAGCAGTTACGAGGCAGGCCCCTATGGCTACACCTTC. It encodes CASSYEAGPYGYTF.

The chain uses TRBV5-1 and TRBJ1-1; TRBD1 agrees at 7 bases. The V gene end was trimmed by 4 bases and the J gene end by 4 bases; junction bases not matched to a gene: 7. There are 14 residues in the CDR3. Germline CDR1 is SGHRS and CDR2 is YFSETQ. CDR3 loop: CASSITGEGTEAFF. The CDR3 DNA is TGCGCCAGCAGCATCACAGGGGAGGGCACTGAAGCTTTCTTT. Full variable domain (rest looked up from reference TRBV5-1 and TRBJ1-1): KAGVTQTPRYLIKTRGQQVTLSCSPISGHRSVSWYQQTPGQGLQFLFEYFSETQRNKGNFPGRFSGRQFSNSRSEMNVSTLELGDSALYLCASSITGEGTEAFFGQGTRLTVV.

This chain uses TRBV4-1 with TRBJ1-1; D ambiguous. In germline, CDR1 is MGHRA, CDR2 YSYEKL. The CDR3 has 14 residues. V lost 0 bases and J 4 bases, leaving 9 bases between the germline ends. CDR3 in amino acids: CASSQETQFTEAFF. CDR3 bases: TGCGCCAGCAGCCAAGAGACACAGTTCACTGAAGCTTTCTTT.

This clone was counted a few times. The chain has TRBV2 and TRBJ1-1; D unresolved. V was shortened by 4 bases and J by 7 bases, with 13 bases between the two germline ends. CDR1 is SNHLY and CDR2 is FYNNEI in the germline V gene. This CDR3 comprises 13 residues. The CDR3 coding sequence is TGTGCCAGCAGTGTGGCGACCCTAGGTGAAGCTTTCTTT. Translated: CASSVATLGEAFF.

The chain links TRBV7-6 to TRBJ1-1; the match to TRBD1 covers 9 bases. V trimming: 6 bases; J trimming: 1 base; junction bases outside the gene matches: 3. The V gene's germline CDR1 is SGHVS and CDR2 FNYEAQ. CDR3 length: 14 residues. Here the CDR3 DNA reads TGTGCCAGCAGTTTACAGGGGGCGAACACTGAAGCTTTCTTT. Its translation is CASSLQGANTEAFF.

The rearrangement joins TRBV19 to TRBJ2-1; D possibly corresponds to TRBD1 (6 bases). CDR3 length: 16 residues. CDR1 is LNHDA and CDR2 is SQIVND in the germline V gene (reference sequence). Trimming took 7 bases from V and 5 from J, leaving 21 bases between them. The chain's CDR3 is CASIVGSRAGDNEQFF. The CDR3 DNA follows: TGTGCCAGTATCGTAGGGTCACGTGCAGGGGACAATGAGCAGTTCTTC. The complete variable domain, with remaining parts taken from reference TRBV19 and TRBJ2-1, reads DGGITQSPKYLFRKEGQNVTLSCEQNLNHDAMYWYRQDPGQGLRLIYYSQIVNDFQKGDIAEGYSVSREKKESFPLTVTSAQKNPTAFYLCASIVGSRAGDNEQFFGPGTRLTVL.

This clone was detected only a few times. The chain uses TRBV5-8 and TRBJ2-7; D not resolved. The CDR3 extends over 11 amino acids. Germline V gene data show CDR1 as SGHTS and CDR2 as YDEGEE. V was shortened by 0 bases and J by 6 bases, with 4 bases between the two germline ends. The CDR3 loop reads CASSLGGEQYF. CDR3 coding DNA: TGTGCCAGCAGCTTGGGTGGCGAGCAGTACTTC.

V and J are TRBV5-1 and TRBJ2-5, with 10 bases that match TRBD2. The germline CDR1 and CDR2 sequences are SGHRS and YFSETQ. This CDR3 spans 15 amino acids. V lost 2 bases and J lost 3; bases outside the gene matches: 4. CDR3 coding DNA: TGCGCCAGCAGCTTCTCTAGCGGGGGCGAAGAGACCCAGTACTTC. It is translated as CASSFSSGGEETQYF. Complete variable domain (other parts from reference TRBV5-1 and TRBJ2-5): KAGVTQTPRYLIKTRGQQVTLSCSPISGHRSVSWYQQTPGQGLQFLFEYFSETQRNKGNFPGRFSGRQFSNSRSEMNVSTLELGDSALYLCASSFSSGGEETQYFGPGTRLLVL.

The chain is built from TRBV19 and TRBJ1-1; no clear D gene. V lost 3 bases and J 6 bases, leaving 8 bases between the germline ends. Looked up from germline, CDR1 is LNHDA and CDR2 is SQIVND (reference sequence). The CDR3 consists of 12 residues. The CDR3 here is CASSIWGAEAFF. The CDR3 bases are TGTGCCAGTAGTATTTGGGGTGCTGAAGCTTTCTTT.

The V gene is TRBV18, the J gene TRBJ1-2, with 7 bases that match TRBD1. The CDR3 has 16 amino acids. Trimming removed 6 bases from V and 1 base from J; junction bases left unmatched: 11. Per the germline V gene, CDR1 is KGHSH and CDR2 is LQKENI. The CDR3 coding sequence is TGTGCCAGCTCCCAGGTAGCGGGACAGATTAACTATGGCTACACCTTC. Protein sequence: CASSQVAGQINYGYTF. Drawing the rest from reference TRBV18 and TRBJ1-2, the complete variable domain is NAGVMQNPRHLVRRRGQEARLRCSPMKGHSHVYWYRQLPEEGLKFMVYLQKENIIDESGMPKERFSAEFPKEGPSILRIQQVVRGDSAAYFCASSQVAGQINYGYTFGSGTRLTVV.

This sequence joins TRBV5-1 and TRBJ1-1, with D perhaps TRBD1 (6 bases). Trimming pared 3 bases from V and 2 bases from J, leaving 11 bases between. In germline, CDR1 is SGHRS, CDR2 YFSETQ. The CDR3 is 14 residues long. CDR3 DNA: TGCGCCAGCAGCTCCTTGGACAGAAACACTGAAGCTTTCTTT. Translating gives CASSSLDRNTEAFF.

The chain has TRBV30 and TRBJ2-1; D is undetermined. In germline, CDR1 is GTSNPN, CDR2 SVGIG (reference sequence). CDR3 length equals 13 residues. Trimming left V 0 bases short and J 8 bases short, with 11 bases between. CDR3 region: CAWSVRRNHEQFF. The DNA for the CDR3 is TGTGCCTGGAGTGTACGTAGGAATCATGAGCAGTTCTTC. The full variable domain, its missing parts supplied by reference TRBV30 and TRBJ2-1, is SQTIHQWPATLVQPVGSPLSLECTVEGTSNPNLYWYRQAAGRGLQLLFYSVGIGQISSEVPQNLSASRPQDRQFILSSKKLLLSDSGFYLCAWSVRRNHEQFFGPGTRLTVL.